This T cell receptor (beta chain) was obtained from a study of blood T cell repertoires in COVID-19. On the study more broadly: Samples came from the United States, Italy and Spain, spanning acute and convalescent COVID-19.

The CDR3 is 14 amino acids. CDR1 and CDR2 (germline): SEHNR, FQNEAQ (reference sequence). V shed 6 bases and J 8 bases; nucleotides not matched to a gene: 7. How the authors handled the data: Reference gene primer amplification in the assay estimated nucleated cell counts. TCRdb's table, derived via immunoSEQ multiplex PCR, lists solely in-frame clones and lacks some. The D gene and trimming were derived from the DNA, and the V and J assignments and clone size from that table. The sample lists roughly 260,000 clones, roughly 90% occurring once. The genes are TRBV7-9 and TRBJ1-4; 9 nucleotides line up with TRBD1. This TCR came from a man aged 60 to 75 who had recovered from COVID-19. The sequenced sample was peripheral blood. The CDR3 region is CASSSTGGSEKLFF. The CDR3 DNA sequence: TGTGCCAGCAGTAGTACAGGGGGCTCGGAAAAACTGTTTTTT.